Listed below are T cell receptor beta chains from one sample, sequenced in a study of tumor and adjacent non-tumor tissue in lung cancer. TCRdb re-derived calls from the multiplex PCR reads in MiXCR, one entry per CDR3 protein. The data contain 60,000 to 85,000 distinct CDR3 sequences, about three quarters of them singletons. Sequencing input: lung tumor tissue. These receptor sequences come from a man in his sixties with non-small cell lung cancer. Both conserved end residues are part of each CDR3. A D gene is named only where the DNA matches it firmly. A clone size is listed for some rows: how often the clone was seen (once, few, many), or a class if it is expanded.

abundance: -
v_gene: TRBV5-1
j_gene: TRBJ2-1
len: 12
d_gene: -
CDR3aa: CVSSSVLNEQFF
CDR3nt: TGCGTCAGCAGTTCGGTCCTCAATGAGCAGTTCTTC

abundance: once
v_gene: TRBV29-1
j_gene: TRBJ1-1
len: 14
d_gene: -
CDR3aa: CSVSGMGTGNEAFF
CDR3nt: TGCAGCGTTAGCGGTATGGGGACCGGCAATGAAGCTTTCTTT

abundance: -
v_gene: TRBV6-1
j_gene: TRBJ1-3
len: 17
d_gene: -
CDR3aa: CAAYRSSREYSGNTIYF
CDR3nt: TGTGCCGCCTACCGCTCGAGCAGGGAATACTCTGGAAACACCATATATTTT

abundance: -
v_gene: TRBV20-1
j_gene: TRBJ2-3
len: 16
d_gene: TRBD2
CDR3aa: CSAQGSSGRAADMQYF
CDR3nt: TGCAGTGCCCAAGGGTCTAGTGGGAGGGCCGCGGATATGCAGTATTTT

abundance: -
v_gene: TRBV5-1
j_gene: TRBJ2-7
len: 16
d_gene: TRBD2
CDR3aa: CTSSLTSAGDMGEQYF
CDR3nt: TGCACCAGCAGCTTGACGTCCGCGGGAGACATGGGCGAGCAGTACTTC

abundance: many
v_gene: TRBV28
j_gene: TRBJ2-2
len: 15
d_gene: -
CDR3aa: CASSLSWRLTGELFF
CDR3nt: TGTGCCAGCAGTTTATCATGGCGGCTCACCGGGGAGCTGTTTTTT

abundance: -
v_gene: TRBV20-1
j_gene: TRBJ2-3
len: 12
d_gene: -
CDR3aa: CCATASTDMQYF
CDR3nt: TGCTGTGCTACCGCTAGCACAGATATGCAGTATTTT

abundance: -
v_gene: TRBV10-3
j_gene: TRBJ2-7
len: 14
d_gene: TRBD1
CDR3aa: CANRIPDRGYEQYF
CDR3nt: TGTGCCAACAGGATCCCGGACAGGGGATACGAGCAGTACTTC

abundance: -
v_gene: TRBV20-1
j_gene: TRBJ2-1
len: 14
d_gene: -
CDR3aa: CSASRDSSYSEQFF
CDR3nt: TGCAGTGCTAGCCGAGACAGCTCCTACAGTGAACAGTTCTTC

abundance: -
v_gene: TRBV6-5
j_gene: TRBJ2-1
len: 15
d_gene: -
CDR3aa: CASSYRGDSYNEKFF
CDR3nt: TGTGCCAGCAGTTATAGAGGGGACTCATACAATGAGAAGTTCTTC

abundance: few
v_gene: TRBV6-5
j_gene: TRBJ2-3
len: 14
d_gene: -
CDR3aa: CTNSAASPPRTQYF
CDR3nt: TGTACCAACAGTGCGGCCTCACCTCCCCGTACGCAGTATTTT

abundance: medium-sized
v_gene: TRBV11-1
j_gene: TRBJ2-2
len: 14
d_gene: TRBD1
CDR3aa: CASSSRQGPGELFF
CDR3nt: TGTGCCAGCAGCTCCCGACAGGGCCCCGGGGAGCTGTTTTTT

abundance: -
v_gene: TRBV7-9
j_gene: TRBJ2-3
len: 15
d_gene: -
CDR3aa: CVRSLVEGTTDTQYF
CDR3nt: TGTGTCAGGAGCTTAGTTGAGGGGACGACAGATACGCAGTATTTT

abundance: -
v_gene: TRBV6-5
j_gene: TRBJ2-7
len: 13
d_gene: TRBD2
CDR3aa: CASNSGTFYEQYF
CDR3nt: TGTGCCAGTAACAGCGGGACTTTCTACGAGCAGTACTTC

abundance: -
v_gene: TRBV6-5
j_gene: TRBJ2-3
len: 18
d_gene: TRBD2
CDR3aa: CASRSELAGGPGTDTQYF
CDR3nt: TGTGCCAGCAGATCGGAACTAGCGGGAGGGCCGGGTACAGACACGCAGTATTTT

abundance: -
v_gene: TRBV20-1
j_gene: TRBJ2-5
len: 14
d_gene: -
CDR3aa: CSTSRKGPTETQYF
CDR3nt: TGCAGTACTAGCCGCAAAGGTCCGACGGAGACCCAGTATTTC

abundance: once
v_gene: TRBV29-1
j_gene: TRBJ2-1
len: 12
d_gene: -
CDR3aa: CSAVRGDNEQFF
CDR3nt: TGCAGCGCTGTTAGAGGGGACAATGAGCAGTTCTTC

abundance: -
v_gene: TRBV29-1
j_gene: TRBJ2-4
len: 12
d_gene: -
CDR3aa: CSIWVWGNILYF
CDR3nt: TGCAGCATATGGGTATGGGGAAACATTCTGTACTTC

abundance: -
v_gene: TRBV5-1
j_gene: TRBJ2-1
len: 14
d_gene: -
CDR3aa: CASSILPNRNEQFF
CDR3nt: TGCGCCAGCAGTATCCTGCCTAATCGGAATGAGCAGTTCTTC

abundance: -
v_gene: TRBV5-6
j_gene: TRBJ2-7
len: 12
d_gene: -
CDR3aa: CASTGGIYKQYF
CDR3nt: TGTGCCAGCACCGGCGGGATCTATAAGCAGTACTTC

abundance: few
v_gene: TRBV12-3/TRBV12-4
j_gene: TRBJ2-1
len: 14
d_gene: TRBD2
CDR3aa: CASNFGGRAHEQFF
CDR3nt: TGTGCCAGCAATTTTGGCGGGAGAGCTCATGAGCAGTTCTTC

abundance: once
v_gene: TRBV6-6
j_gene: TRBJ2-1
len: 16
d_gene: -
CDR3aa: CASSYSNSEPCLEQFF
CDR3nt: TGTGCCAGCAGTTACTCGAATTCTGAGCCGTGCCTCGAGCAGTTCTTC

abundance: -
v_gene: TRBV29-1
j_gene: TRBJ1-5
len: 13
d_gene: -
CDR3aa: CSVISNVNQHQHF
CDR3nt: TGCAGCGTTATCAGTAATGTCAATCAGCACCAGCATTTT

abundance: -
v_gene: TRBV20-1
j_gene: TRBJ2-3
len: 17
d_gene: TRBD2
CDR3aa: CSAKDNLETSGTDTQYF
CDR3nt: TGCAGTGCTAAAGATAATCTGGAAACTAGCGGAACCGATACACAGTATTTT

abundance: -
v_gene: TRBV6-1
j_gene: TRBJ2-2
len: 16
d_gene: -
CDR3aa: CASSMGQGQSTGELFF
CDR3nt: TGTGCCAGCAGTATGGGGCAGGGGCAAAGCACCGGGGAGCTGTTTTTT

abundance: once
v_gene: TRBV29-1
j_gene: TRBJ2-7
len: 12
d_gene: -
CDR3aa: CSGSTGGYEQCF
CDR3nt: TGCAGCGGATCCACGGGGGGCTACGAGCAGTGCTTC

abundance: -
v_gene: TRBV6-5
j_gene: TRBJ1-2
len: 16
d_gene: TRBD1
CDR3aa: CASSYVRTGGGYGYTF
CDR3nt: TGTGCCAGCAGTTATGTCCGGACAGGAGGGGGCTATGGCTACACCTTC

abundance: -
v_gene: TRBV6-1
j_gene: TRBJ1-5
len: 13
d_gene: -
CDR3aa: CASSAEGYQSQHF
CDR3nt: TGCGCCAGCAGTGCGGAAGGGTATCAGTCCCAGCATTTT

abundance: -
v_gene: TRBV7-9
j_gene: TRBJ2-5
len: 14
d_gene: TRBD1
CDR3aa: CASSPGTGEEIQYF
CDR3nt: TGTGCCAGCAGCCCCGGGACAGGGGAAGAGATACAGTATTTC

abundance: -
v_gene: TRBV6-1
j_gene: TRBJ2-7
len: 17
d_gene: -
CDR3aa: CANSEAIETVSPYEQYF
CDR3nt: TGTGCCAACAGTGAAGCAATTGAGACCGTAAGCCCCTACGAGCAGTACTTC

abundance: -
v_gene: TRBV20-1
j_gene: TRBJ2-4
len: 15
d_gene: -
CDR3aa: CNAGDVTVAKNIQYF
CDR3nt: TGCAATGCTGGAGATGTGACTGTAGCCAAAAACATTCAGTATTTC

abundance: -
v_gene: TRBV20-1
j_gene: TRBJ1-5
len: 16
d_gene: -
CDR3aa: CSVRVGETSDNQPQHF
CDR3nt: TGCAGTGTTAGAGTAGGAGAGACCAGCGACAATCAGCCCCAGCATTTT

abundance: -
v_gene: TRBV5-1
j_gene: TRBJ2-1
len: 15
d_gene: TRBD1
CDR3aa: CASSLRTGSYNEQFF
CDR3nt: TGCGCCAGCAGCTTGCGGACAGGATCCTACAATGAGCAGTTCTTC

abundance: -
v_gene: TRBV28
j_gene: TRBJ2-2
len: 16
d_gene: TRBD1
CDR3aa: CASSDPGQRLARELFF
CDR3nt: TGTGCCAGCAGTGATCCGGGACAGAGATTAGCCAGGGAGCTGTTTTTT

abundance: -
v_gene: TRBV6-6
j_gene: TRBJ2-3
len: 15
d_gene: TRBD2
CDR3aa: CASSHSGGGTYTQYF
CDR3nt: TGTGCCAGCAGCCATAGCGGGGGGGGCACATATACGCAGTATTTT

abundance: -
v_gene: TRBV20-1
j_gene: TRBJ2-2
len: 11
d_gene: -
CDR3aa: CSTILTGELFF
CDR3nt: TGCAGTACCATTCTGACCGGGGAGCTGTTTTTT

abundance: -
v_gene: TRBV20-1
j_gene: TRBJ2-3
len: 16
d_gene: -
CDR3aa: CSALRPEGARTDTQYF
CDR3nt: TGCAGTGCCCTCAGGCCTGAGGGAGCGCGCACAGATACGCAGTATTTC

abundance: -
v_gene: TRBV5-1
j_gene: TRBJ2-3
len: 15
d_gene: TRBD2
CDR3aa: CTSSQLAGGTDTRYF
CDR3nt: TGCACCAGCAGCCAGCTAGCGGGAGGCACAGATACGCGGTATTTT

abundance: -
v_gene: TRBV6-6
j_gene: TRBJ2-5
len: 12
d_gene: -
CDR3aa: CVSRSKGGTQYF
CDR3nt: TGTGTCAGCAGGTCCAAGGGGGGGACCCAGTACTTC